The T cell receptor (beta chain) under discussion was sequenced for a study of T cell responses to AZD1222 COVID-19 vaccine. This table comes from immunoSEQ multiplex PCR, and its TCRdb copy is limited to in-frame clones, with some not included. The sample shows 70,000 to 95,000 clones, 88% of them seen only once. V gave up 6 bases and J gave up 4 bases, with 13 bases separating them. Looked up from germline, CDR1 is LNHDA and CDR2 is SQIVND (reference sequence). The CDR3 has 14 amino acids. Sequencing was performed on peripheral blood, taken 28 days after the second AZD1222 dose. V gene TRBV19 combines with J gene TRBJ1-3; no clear D gene. This receptor was identified in an adult who received the AZD1222 COVID-19 vaccine. CDR3 amino acids: CASSKGAAGNTIYF. As DNA, the CDR3 is TGTGCCAGTAGCAAAGGAGCGGCGGGAAACACCATATATTTT.